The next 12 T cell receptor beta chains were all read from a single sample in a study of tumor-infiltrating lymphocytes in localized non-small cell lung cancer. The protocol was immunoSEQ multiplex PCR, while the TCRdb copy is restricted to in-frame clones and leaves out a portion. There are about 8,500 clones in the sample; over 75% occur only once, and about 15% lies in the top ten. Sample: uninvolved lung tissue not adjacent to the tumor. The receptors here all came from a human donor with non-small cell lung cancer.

CDR3 in amino acids: CASSLGGGGEQYF. In nucleotides, the CDR3 is TGTGCCAGCAGCCTAGGTGGGGGAGGCGAGCAGTACTTC. The rearrangement uses TRBV7-7 and TRBJ2-7, with TRBD2 as a possible D gene (6 bases). CDR1 and CDR2 from the germline V gene are SSHAT and FNYEAQ (reference sequence). The ends were cut back, 5 bases at V and 6 bases at J, with 14 bases in the middle. The CDR3 spans 13 residues.

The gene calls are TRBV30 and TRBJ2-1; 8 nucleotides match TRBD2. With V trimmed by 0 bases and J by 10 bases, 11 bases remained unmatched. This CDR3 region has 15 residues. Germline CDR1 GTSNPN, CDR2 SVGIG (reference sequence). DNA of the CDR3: TGTGCCTGGAGTGTACGGGGACTAGGGTTTCGAGAGCAGTTCTTC. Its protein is CAWSVRGLGFREQFF.

The CDR3 spells CASRGGDRPNEQYF. The CDR3 nucleotides read TGTGCCAGCAGGGGGGGCGACAGGCCCAACGAGCAGTACTTC. The V gene is TRBV10-3, the J gene TRBJ2-7; D is perhaps TRBD1 or TRBD2 (7 bases each). V lost 10 bases to trimming and J lost 5 bases, with 21 bases between them. The CDR3 has 14 residues. Germline CDR1 ENHRY, CDR2 SYGVKD.

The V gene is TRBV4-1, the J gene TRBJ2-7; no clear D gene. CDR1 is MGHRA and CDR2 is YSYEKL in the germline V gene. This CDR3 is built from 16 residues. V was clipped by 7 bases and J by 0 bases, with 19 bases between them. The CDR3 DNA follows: TGCGCCAGCATAGGGCTGGGGTGGCCCAGCTCCTACGAGCAGTACTTC. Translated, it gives CASIGLGWPSSYEQYF.

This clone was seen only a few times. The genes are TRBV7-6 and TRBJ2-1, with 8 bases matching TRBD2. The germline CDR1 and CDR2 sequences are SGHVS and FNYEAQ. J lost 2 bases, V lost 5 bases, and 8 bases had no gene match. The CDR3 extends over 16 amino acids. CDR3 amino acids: CASSGFGGATYNEQFF. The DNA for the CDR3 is TGTGCCAGCAGCGGATTCGGGGGGGCGACCTACAATGAGCAGTTCTTC.

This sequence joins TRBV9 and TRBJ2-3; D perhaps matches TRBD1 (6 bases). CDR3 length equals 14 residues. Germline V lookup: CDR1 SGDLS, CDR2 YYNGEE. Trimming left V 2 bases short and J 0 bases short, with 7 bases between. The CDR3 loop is CASSVGQSTDTQYF. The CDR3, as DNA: TGTGCCAGCAGCGTCGGACAGAGCACAGATACGCAGTATTTT.

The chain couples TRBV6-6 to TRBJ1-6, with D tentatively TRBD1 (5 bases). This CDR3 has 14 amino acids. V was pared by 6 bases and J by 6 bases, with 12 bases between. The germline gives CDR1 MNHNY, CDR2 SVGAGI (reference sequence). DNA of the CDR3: TGTGCCAGCAGCCTGGGACCGATTAATTCACCCCTCCACTTT. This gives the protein CASSLGPINSPLHF.

The CDR3: CASSEAGENTGELFF. The CDR3 nucleotides are TGTGCCAGCAGTGAAGCTGGAGAGAACACCGGGGAGCTGTTTTTT. The chain combines TRBV6-1 with TRBJ2-2; no reliable D call. Per germline, CDR1 MNHNS and CDR2 SASEGT. V was shortened by 0 bases and J by 1 base, with 6 bases between the two germline ends. CDR3 length: 15 residues.

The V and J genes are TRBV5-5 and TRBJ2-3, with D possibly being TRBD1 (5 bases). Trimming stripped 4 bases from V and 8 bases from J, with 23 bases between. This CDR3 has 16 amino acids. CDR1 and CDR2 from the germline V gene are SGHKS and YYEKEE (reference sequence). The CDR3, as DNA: TGTGCCAGCAGCGGACAAGTGTCCGCCCCATTCGGTACGCAGTATTTT. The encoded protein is CASSGQVSAPFGTQYF.

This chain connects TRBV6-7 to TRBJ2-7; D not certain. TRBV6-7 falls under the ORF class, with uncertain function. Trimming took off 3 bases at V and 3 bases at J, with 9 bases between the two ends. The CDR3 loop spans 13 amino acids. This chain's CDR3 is CASSYRTFYEQYF. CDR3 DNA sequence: TGTGCCAGCAGTTATCGCACTTTCTACGAGCAGTACTTC.

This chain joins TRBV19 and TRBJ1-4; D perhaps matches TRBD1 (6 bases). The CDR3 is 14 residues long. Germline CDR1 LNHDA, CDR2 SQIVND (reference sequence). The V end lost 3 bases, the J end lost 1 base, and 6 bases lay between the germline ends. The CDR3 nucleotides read TGTGCCAGTAGTATGGACAGAACTAATGAAAAACTGTTTTTT. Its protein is CASSMDRTNEKLFF.

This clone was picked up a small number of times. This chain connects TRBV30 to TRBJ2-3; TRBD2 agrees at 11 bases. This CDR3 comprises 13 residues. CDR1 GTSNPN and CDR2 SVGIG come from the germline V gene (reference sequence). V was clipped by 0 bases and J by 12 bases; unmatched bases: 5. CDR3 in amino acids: CAWSVGTSGSQYF. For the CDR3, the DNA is TGTGCCTGGAGTGTAGGGACTAGCGGATCTCAGTATTTT.